The 8 T cell receptor beta chains below come from one sample, sequenced in a study of OX40 agonist ivuxolimab in advanced cancers. Generated by immunoSEQ multiplex PCR, the TCRdb table keeps only in-frame clones and is missing some. Of about 35,000 clones listed, around 70% are singletons. This material consisted of CD4+ or CD8+ T cells sorted from blood, taken in a trial of the OX40 agonist ivuxolimab. The source is an adult with an advanced solid tumor such as melanoma, head and neck, liver or kidney cancer.

V usage is TRBV29-1 and J usage is TRBJ2-1; D remains unclear. This CDR3 has 14 amino acids. Trimming left V 3 bases short and J 0 bases short, with 9 bases between. Looked up from germline, CDR1 is SQVTM and CDR2 is ANQGSEA. CDR3 sequence reads: CSVDSLSSYNEQFF. The CDR3, as DNA: TGCAGCGTTGACTCCCTGAGCTCCTACAATGAGCAGTTCTTC.

The chain combines TRBV7-9 with TRBJ2-7; D may correspond to TRBD1 or TRBD2 (5 bases each). CDR1 is SEHNR and CDR2 is FQNEAQ in the germline V gene (reference sequence). With 5 bases removed from V and 2 bases from J, the gap between germline ends came to 10 bases. The CDR3 runs 13 residues. The CDR3 DNA reads as TGTGCCAGCAGCCTCGGGACGACCTACGAGCAGTACTTC. As protein: CASSLGTTYEQYF.

This chain connects TRBV7-2 to TRBJ2-3; perhaps TRBD2 as D (7 bases). There are 15 residues in the CDR3. Per germline, CDR1 SGHTA and CDR2 FQGNSA. The V and J ends lost 0 bases and 4 bases respectively, with 11 bases between them. CDR3 protein: CASSLAGGRADTQYF. In DNA form, the CDR3 reads TGTGCCAGCAGCTTAGCGGGGGGGCGTGCAGATACGCAGTATTTT.

V is TRBV28 and J is TRBJ2-7; D unclear. The CDR3 spans 12 residues. From germline, CDR1 is MDHEN and CDR2 SYDVKM. V dropped 5 bases and J dropped 3 bases, with 8 bases sitting between them. CDR3 nucleotides: TGTGCCAGCAGTCTCAAGAGCTACGAGCAGTACTTC. This encodes CASSLKSYEQYF.

This rearrangement joins TRBV11-1 to TRBJ2-5, with D perhaps matching TRBD2 (6 bases). The CDR3 runs to 13 residues. With 5 bases removed from V and 7 bases from J, the gap between germline ends came to 14 bases. Germline-derived CDR1 and CDR2 are SGHAT and FQDESV (reference sequence). CDR3 protein: CASSGRLEATQYF. The CDR3 nucleotides are TGTGCCAGCAGCGGGAGACTAGAGGCGACCCAGTACTTC. Looking up the rest from reference TRBV11-1 and TRBJ2-5 gives the full variable domain: EAEVAQSPRYKITEKSQAVAFWCDPISGHATLYWYRQILGQGPELLVQFQDESVVDDSQLPKDRFSAERLKGVDSTLKIQPAELGDSAMYLCASSGRLEATQYFGPGTRLLVL.

The V and J genes are TRBV14 and TRBJ1-2; maybe TRBD1 (5 bases). The CDR3 length is 14 residues. Germline values: CDR1 SGHDN, CDR2 FVKESK. Trimming pared 4 bases from V and 5 bases from J, leaving 14 bases between. CDR3 DNA: TGTGCCAGCAGCCCGGCAGGGATTAGTTATGGCTACACCTTC. Translation gives CASSPAGISYGYTF.

The sample holds a few counts of this clone. The gene calls are TRBV6-1 and TRBJ1-1; maybe TRBD1 (5 bases). Germline V gives CDR1 MNHNS, CDR2 SASEGT. This CDR3 is 12 amino acids long. V was clipped by 0 bases and J by 11 bases, with 10 bases between them. Here the CDR3 DNA reads TGTGCCAGCAGTGAAGCGCGGGGGAGGGCTTTCTTT. Protein: CASSEARGRAFF.

V gene TRBV30 combines with J gene TRBJ1-5; TRBD1 might be the D (6 bases). The V gene lost 0 bases and the J gene lost 0 bases, with 9 bases spanning the gap. The CDR3 extends over 15 amino acids. Germline V gene data show CDR1 as GTSNPN and CDR2 as SVGIG (reference sequence). The CDR3 DNA is TGTGCCTGGAGTGTAGGGGGACCTAGCAATCAGCCCCAGCATTTT. Protein: CAWSVGGPSNQPQHF.